The 4 T cell receptor beta chains reported below all come from one sample, sequenced in a study of STAT3 mutations in large granular lymphocyte leukemia. The assay was immunoSEQ multiplex PCR, and TCRdb's table has in-frame clones only and misses some. The table has about 5,200 clones, just over 70% seen once. These receptors are not linked to any known antigen. Notes on the study in general: At least one immunodominant TCR beta clonotype appeared in every T-cell large granular lymphocyte leukemia patient.

The sample comprised PBMCs. Every receptor here comes from a human donor with T large granular lymphocyte leukemia. Some clones in this sample may be carry-over from other donors' samples.

V is TRBV5-1 and J is TRBJ2-1, with 8 positions matching TRBD1. Trimming removed 4 bases from V and 1 base from J; junction bases left unmatched: 10. Germline V gene lookup returns CDR1 SGHRS and CDR2 YFSETQ. The CDR3 is made up of 17 amino acids. The CDR3 DNA sequence: TGCGCCAGCAGCCGTACCGGGACAGGCACTTCCTACAATGAGCAGTTCTTC. Its translation is CASSRTGTGTSYNEQFF.

The chain has TRBV5-4 and TRBJ1-1; D is uncertain. V was shortened by 6 bases and J by 1 base, with 16 bases between the two germline ends. Germline CDR1 reads SGHNT; CDR2 reads YYREEE (reference sequence). The CDR3 runs to 15 residues. The CDR3 loop reads CASNTIDQANTEAFF. As DNA, the CDR3 is TGTGCCAGCAACACAATCGACCAGGCGAACACTGAAGCTTTCTTT.

This clone has just a few counts. The V gene is TRBV28, the J gene TRBJ2-7, with 7 bases lining up with TRBD1. This CDR3 spans 14 amino acids. Trimming took 2 bases from V and 4 from J; bases not matched to a gene: 5. Germline CDR1 is MDHEN and CDR2 is SYDVKM. Written as DNA, the CDR3 is TGTGCCAGCAGTTTAAGGGGGCCGGGATACGAGCAGTACTTC. Its protein is CASSLRGPGYEQYF.

The chain carries TRBV6-1 and TRBJ1-4, with 7 bases fitting TRBD1. CDR3 size: 14 residues. Germline CDR1 reads MNHNS; CDR2 reads SASEGT. With 6 bases clipped from V and 1 base from J, the junction kept 2 bases outside the gene matches. The CDR3 region is CASRDRETNEKLFF. The CDR3, as DNA: TGTGCCAGCAGAGACAGGGAAACTAATGAAAAACTGTTTTTT.